A single T cell receptor (beta chain) is shown here with its context. The antigen is unknown. The data were obtained in a study of shared clonotypes between healthy human individuals. Overall study: The composition of the donors was a couple of women and three men aged 18 to 49.

Selected positively for CCR7 and CD45RO-negative, naive CD8 cells excluded terminally differentiated effector memory CD45RA+ cells. Clones were sequenced by immunoSEQ multiplex PCR, and TCRdb holds only the in-frame ones, with some missing. The top ten hold 1.2% of the sample, which has 1.5 million to 2.5 million clones, just under 95% seen once. Study-level points and caveats: Larger estimated richness was generally recorded for naive subsets relative to memory subsets. Only a few donors were included, so the genetic and exposure-history diversity represented was limited.

The sample taken for sequencing was naive CD8+ T cells sorted from blood. This TCR came from a man aged 18 to 35 in good health.

CDR3 nucleotides: TGCAGCGTTGTTGGGGTCTATTACAATGAGCAGTTCTTC. It specifies CSVVGVYYNEQFF. This sequence joins TRBV29-1 and TRBJ2-1; D call uncertain. The germline CDR1 and CDR2 sequences are SQVTM and ANQGSEA. The CDR3 has 13 amino acids. The V gene lost 4 bases and the J gene lost 4 bases, with 11 bases spanning the gap.